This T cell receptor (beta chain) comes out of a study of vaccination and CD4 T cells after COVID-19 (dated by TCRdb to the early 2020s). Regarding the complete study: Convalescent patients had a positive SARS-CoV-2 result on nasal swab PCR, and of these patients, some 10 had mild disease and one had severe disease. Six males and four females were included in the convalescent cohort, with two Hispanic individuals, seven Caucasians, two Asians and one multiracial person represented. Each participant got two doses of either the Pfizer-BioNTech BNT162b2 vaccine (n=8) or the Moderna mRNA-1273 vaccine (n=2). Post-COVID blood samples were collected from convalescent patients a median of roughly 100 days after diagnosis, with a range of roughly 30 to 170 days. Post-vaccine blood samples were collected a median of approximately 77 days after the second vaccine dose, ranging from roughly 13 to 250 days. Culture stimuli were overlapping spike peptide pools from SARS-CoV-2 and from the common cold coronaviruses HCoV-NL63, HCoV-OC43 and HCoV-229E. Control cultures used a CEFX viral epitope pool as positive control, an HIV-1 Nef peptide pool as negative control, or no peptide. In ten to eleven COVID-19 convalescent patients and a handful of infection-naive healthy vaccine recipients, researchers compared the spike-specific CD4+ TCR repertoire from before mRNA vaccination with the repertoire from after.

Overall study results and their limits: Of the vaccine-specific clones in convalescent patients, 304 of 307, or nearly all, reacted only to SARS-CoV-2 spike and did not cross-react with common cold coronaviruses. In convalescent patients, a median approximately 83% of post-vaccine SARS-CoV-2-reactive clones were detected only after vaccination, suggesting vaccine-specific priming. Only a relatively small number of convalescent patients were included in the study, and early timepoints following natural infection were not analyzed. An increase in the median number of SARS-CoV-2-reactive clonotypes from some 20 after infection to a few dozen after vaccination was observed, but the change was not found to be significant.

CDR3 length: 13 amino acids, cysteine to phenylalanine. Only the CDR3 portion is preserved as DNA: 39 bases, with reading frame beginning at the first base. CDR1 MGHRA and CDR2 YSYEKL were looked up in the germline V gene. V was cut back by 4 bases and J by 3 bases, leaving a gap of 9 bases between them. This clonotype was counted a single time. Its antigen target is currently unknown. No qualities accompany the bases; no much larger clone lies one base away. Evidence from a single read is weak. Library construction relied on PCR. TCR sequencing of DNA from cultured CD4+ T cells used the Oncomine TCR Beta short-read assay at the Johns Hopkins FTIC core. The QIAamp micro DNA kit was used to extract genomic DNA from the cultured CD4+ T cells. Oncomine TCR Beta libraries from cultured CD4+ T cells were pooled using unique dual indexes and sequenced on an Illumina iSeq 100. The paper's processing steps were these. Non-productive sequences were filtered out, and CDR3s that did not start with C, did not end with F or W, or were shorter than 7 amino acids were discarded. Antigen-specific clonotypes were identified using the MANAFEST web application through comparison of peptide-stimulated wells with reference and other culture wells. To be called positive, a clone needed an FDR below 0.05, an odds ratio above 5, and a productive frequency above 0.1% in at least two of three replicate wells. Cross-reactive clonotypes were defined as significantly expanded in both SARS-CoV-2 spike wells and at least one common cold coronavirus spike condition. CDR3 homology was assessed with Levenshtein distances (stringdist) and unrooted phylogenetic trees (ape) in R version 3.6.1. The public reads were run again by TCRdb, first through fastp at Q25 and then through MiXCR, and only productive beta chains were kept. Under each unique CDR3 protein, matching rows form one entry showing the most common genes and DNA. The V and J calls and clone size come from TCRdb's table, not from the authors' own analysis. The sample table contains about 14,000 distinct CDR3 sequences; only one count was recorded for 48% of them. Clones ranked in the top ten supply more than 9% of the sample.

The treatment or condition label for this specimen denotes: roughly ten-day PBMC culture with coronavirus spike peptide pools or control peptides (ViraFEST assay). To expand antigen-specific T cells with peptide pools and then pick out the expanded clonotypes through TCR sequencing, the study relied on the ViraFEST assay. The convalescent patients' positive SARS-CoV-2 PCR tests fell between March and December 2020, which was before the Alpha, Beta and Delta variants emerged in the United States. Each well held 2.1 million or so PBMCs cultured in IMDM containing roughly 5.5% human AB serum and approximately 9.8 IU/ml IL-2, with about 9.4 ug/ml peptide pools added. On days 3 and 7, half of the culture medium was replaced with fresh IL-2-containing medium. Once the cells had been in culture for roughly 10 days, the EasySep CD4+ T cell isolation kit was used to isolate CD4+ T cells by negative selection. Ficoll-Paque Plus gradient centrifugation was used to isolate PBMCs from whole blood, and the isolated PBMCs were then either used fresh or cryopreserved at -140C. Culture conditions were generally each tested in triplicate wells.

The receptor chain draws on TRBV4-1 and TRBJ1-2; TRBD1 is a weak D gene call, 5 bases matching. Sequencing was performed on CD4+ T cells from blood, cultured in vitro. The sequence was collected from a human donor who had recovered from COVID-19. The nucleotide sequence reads TGCGCCAGCAGCCTACAGGCGGACTATGGCTACACCTTC. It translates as CASSLQADYGYTF.